This TCR beta chain was obtained from a study of T cell responses to AZD1222 COVID-19 vaccine (dated by TCRdb to about 2021). Background on the whole study: Because spike-specific TCR depth and breadth did not differ between the two schedules, AZD1222 recipients who got a second dose at roughly 4 weeks were pooled with those who got a second dose at roughly 12 weeks. TCR sequencing was performed for about 240 trial participants, of whom about 200 were given two doses of AZD1222 and some 26 were given two doses of MenACWY control vaccine. Enrollment into the trials was organized by age into subgroups of 18-55, 56-69 and 70-plus years, and those subgroups contained roughly 160, 29 and 62 TCR-sequenced participants, respectively.

The germline V gene supplies CDR1 MRHNA and CDR2 SNTAGT. V is clipped by 2 bases and J by 7 bases, and the sequence between their germline boundaries is 14 bases long. From its cysteine to its phenylalanine, the CDR3 spans 14 amino acids. The retained sequence is limited to the CDR3, 42 bases, with the frame set at the first base. The time point label on this specimen signifies: baseline before first vaccination. The vaccinee samples were drawn from two UK trials, COV001 and COV002, one of which was a single-blind randomized controlled phase 2/3 trial testing AZD1222 (ChAdOx1 nCoV-19) in healthy adults. For TCRbeta chain sequencing, PBMC samples from trial participants were taken at day 0 and at day 28 after the second dose. To note about this clone: The target of this receptor is not known. No clone much larger than this one lies a single base away; base qualities are absent.

Study-wide findings and limitations: Participants were mostly white British and included more females than males, and it was suggested by the authors that clonal diversity may have been underestimated. A significant rise in spike-specific TCR breadth and depth was observed after two AZD1222 doses relative to day 0 and relative to MenACWY recipients. Conclusions about previously exposed vaccinees are limited, since just a handful of AZD1222 recipients were seropositive for SARS-CoV-2 at baseline. The 56-69-year group was small, and its depth increase did not reach significance, likely because of low power. The vaccine-associated CD4 TCRs covered the entire spike protein, and the dominant responses fell in regions 160-218 and 743-854. Because no day 14 peak-response samples were available, repertoires were characterized only after the peak T cell response. Epitopes outside the regions mutated in the B.1.351 and B.1.1.7 variants were reportedly recognized by nearly half of the unique spike-specific TCRs.

The CDR3 regions of human TCRbeta chains were subjected to immunosequencing. The authors' pipeline ran thus. Repertoire TCRs were checked for matches against a reference library of SARS-CoV-2-specific TCRs that had been generated using the MIRA antigen-specificity platform. Breadth meant the fraction of unique TCRs that were SARS-CoV-2-associated, whereas depth meant the fraction of total T cells that were SARS-CoV-2-associated. Each spike-specific TCR was assigned to its reactive spike region and to a CD4 or CD8 class using the MIRA data. Log10-transformed breadth and depth values were compared by one-way ANOVA with Sidak's multiple comparisons tests. TCRdb provides this immuneACCESS table in a form limited to in-frame rearrangements. Some clones are lacking; in checked studies, under half of them reflect an unresolved V gene, and why the rest are absent is not known. D and trimming were read from the DNA, whereas the V and J calls and clone size are those reported in that table. This sample holds about 92,000 clones; roughly nine tenths were observed only once. The top ten clones comprise more than 6.5% of the sample.

The chain is made from TRBV6-4 and TRBJ1-2; 6 matching bases give a weak D call of TRBD1. Here the sequenced sample was peripheral blood, taken on day 0 of AZD1222 vaccination. This clonotype was obtained from an adult in good health. DNA sequence: TGTGCCAGCAGTGACCTACCCACAGGGTTTGGCTACACCTTC. It translates as CASSDLPTGFGYTF.